The table lists the clone carrying this TCR beta chain with a few counts. Its antigen remains unidentified. This record belongs to a study of OX40 agonist ivuxolimab in advanced cancers. Overall study context: Dosing consisted of intravenous ivuxolimab at 0.01 to 10 mg/kg every 2 weeks. About 40% of patients had received prior checkpoint inhibitor therapy. Overall study findings and caveats: In general, CD8+ T cells held more expanded clones than CD4+ did, on average. Which antigen the expanded peripheral T cells recognized is unknown.

The assay was immunoSEQ multiplex PCR, and TCRdb's table has in-frame clones only and misses some. The data hold fewer than 85,000 clones, with 90% observed a single time. Between the trimmed V and J ends, which lost 8 bases and 2 bases, there was a span of 15 bases. The CDR3 length is 14 residues. Germline V gene sequence: CDR1 LNHDA, CDR2 SQIVND (reference sequence). The receptor was isolated from an adult with an advanced solid tumor such as melanoma, head and neck, liver or kidney cancer. The material was CD4+ or CD8+ T cells sorted from blood, obtained in a trial of the OX40 agonist ivuxolimab. The J gene is TRBJ1-1, the V gene TRBV19; D remains ambiguous. CDR3 sequence reads: CASPFVRLNTEAFF. DNA for the CDR3: TGTGCCAGTCCTTTTGTTAGGCTCAACACTGAAGCTTTCTTT.